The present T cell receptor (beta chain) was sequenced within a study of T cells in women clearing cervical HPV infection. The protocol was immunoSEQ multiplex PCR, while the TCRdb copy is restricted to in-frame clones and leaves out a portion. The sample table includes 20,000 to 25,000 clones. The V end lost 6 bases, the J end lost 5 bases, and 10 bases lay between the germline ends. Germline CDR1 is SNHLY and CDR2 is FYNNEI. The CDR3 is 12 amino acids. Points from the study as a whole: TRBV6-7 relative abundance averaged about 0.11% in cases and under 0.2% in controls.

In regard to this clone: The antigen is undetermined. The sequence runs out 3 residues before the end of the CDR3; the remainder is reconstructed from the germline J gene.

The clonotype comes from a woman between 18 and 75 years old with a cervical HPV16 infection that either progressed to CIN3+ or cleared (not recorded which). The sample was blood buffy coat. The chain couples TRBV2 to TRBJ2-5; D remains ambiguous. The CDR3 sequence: CASRPNGETQYF. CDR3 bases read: TGTGCCAGCAGACCAAACGGGGAGACC. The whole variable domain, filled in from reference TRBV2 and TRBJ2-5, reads EPEVTQTPSHQVTQMGQEVILRCVPISNHLYFYWYRQILGQKVEFLVSFYNNEISEKSEIFDDQFSVERPDGSNFTLKIRSTKLEDSAMYFCASRPNGETQYFGPGTRLLVL.